This T cell receptor (beta chain) came from a study of shared clonotypes between healthy human individuals (dated by TCRdb to 2020 to 2021). Broadly, across the study: A couple of women and a few men aged 18 to 49 years were included in the cohort. Per donor, three plates each were used for CD4 naive and CD4 memory, two for CD8 naive, and one for CD8 memory. To estimate repertoire size and how much clonotypes are shared between individuals, the study performed deep sequencing of blood TCR repertoires from 4 to 6 healthy adults. Different laboratories and diverse techniques were used to prepare libraries and sequence TCR repertoires, to increase sequencing depth and limit assay-specific biases. Between about 0.85 and 8.9 billion PBMCs per donor were obtained by leukapheresis. What the research found in general, with its limitations: Compared with non-shared clonotypes, the clonotypes found in all four sorted-subset donors had higher generation probabilities. Pairwise subsampling led to the expectation that sequencing depth would affect the degree of clonotype sharing among donors. Estimated clonotype richness was generally larger for naive than for memory subsets. Incomplete sequencing was indicated by rarefaction of sorted-subset datasets, despite the large sequencing depth. Sampling was limited to blood, and TCR repertoires in tissue likely differ from TCR repertoires in blood. Across a few donors, approximately 4.9% of naive CD4, approximately 3.5% of naive CD8, approximately 2.5% of memory CD4, and 0.4% to 0.45% of memory CD8 clonotypes were shared. The small number of donors limited the genetic and exposure-history diversity represented.

Using the deep immunoSEQ assay, TCR CDR3 regions were amplified from genomic DNA by multiplex PCR. For each cell subset, the extracted genomic DNA was distributed evenly across all wells of several immunoSEQ 96-well plates, and each plate served as one replicate. Each replicate PCR for sorted subsets received approximately 220 ng genomic DNA, equal to roughly 33,000 T cell genomes. Purified libraries were quantified with a Qubit 3.0 fluorometer, sized on a Bioanalyzer 2100, and re-quantified with the KAPA Library Quantification kit. Every immunoSEQ 96-well plate was sequenced on a separate single-read 150-cycle Illumina NextSeq 550 flow cell. On the study's bioinformatics: Because only junctional sequences without quality scores were contained in the immunoSEQ output, filtering matching that applied to full-length reads could not be performed. To assign V/J genes and CDR3, sequences were annotated against IMGT germline references using PyIR, a Python wrapper for IgBLAST v1.9. Reads were removed for weak V/J assignments (E-value above 1e-6), missing CDR3, stop codons, out-of-frame junctions, or ambiguous translated residues. V3J clonotypes were defined as sequences sharing the same inferred V gene, J gene, and CDR3 amino acid sequence. To compute the percentage overlap between repertoires, the number of shared unique clonotypes was divided by the size of the smaller repertoire. Repertoire richness was assessed with RTK rarefaction, the Chao1 estimator, and Recon v2.1 estimates of unobserved clonotypes. Generation probabilities for all TCRbeta clonotypes obtained by the gDNA method from a handful of donors were computed using OLGA. Here the immuneACCESS table is served through TCRdb, limited to in-frame sequences with V and J called. Missing clones are a known gap in these copies; in checked studies unresolved V genes cover under half, and the rest lacks a known reason. V and J calls and clone size come straight from that table; D and trimming were deduced from the DNA. In all, the sample holds just over 2,000,000 clones, and 85% to 95% of those were seen once. The ten top clones hold around 0.13% of the sample.

The CDR3 sequence holds 17 residues, the cysteine and phenylalanine included. Kept here is only the CDR3 DNA, which spans 51 bases and is read in frame from base 1. Donors were healthy HIV-negative adults with no recently reported acute infections or vaccinations. Every donor was a Caucasian adult living in Nashville, Tennessee, USA. CD4+ T cells were enriched by magnetic negative selection, after which naive cells were positively selected on CD45RA and the negative fraction was taken as the memory subset. After blood collection by leukapheresis, PBMCs were isolated using Ficoll-Histopaque density gradient centrifugation and then cryopreserved in the vapor phase of liquid nitrogen. Purity and quantity of every magnetically sorted T cell population were checked by analytical flow cytometry. Genomic DNA was isolated from each sorted fraction and quantified by UV absorbance on a Nanodrop 2000c. This clone was seen once. Its cognate antigen has yet to be identified. One base away there is no much larger clone; base qualities are not given.

The TCR was taken from a man between 18 and 29 years old in good health. The sample consisted of naive CD4+ T cells sorted from blood. Taken with the paper, the label for cell subset or site translates to: CD45RA+ positively selected. The chain was built from TRBV21-1 and TRBJ1-2. TRBV21-1 is a recognized pseudogene. The CDR3 reads CASSKEFGLLGAYGYTF. The DNA sequence reads TGTGCCAGCAGCAAAGAGTTCGGACTCCTGGGTGCCTATGGCTACACCTTC.